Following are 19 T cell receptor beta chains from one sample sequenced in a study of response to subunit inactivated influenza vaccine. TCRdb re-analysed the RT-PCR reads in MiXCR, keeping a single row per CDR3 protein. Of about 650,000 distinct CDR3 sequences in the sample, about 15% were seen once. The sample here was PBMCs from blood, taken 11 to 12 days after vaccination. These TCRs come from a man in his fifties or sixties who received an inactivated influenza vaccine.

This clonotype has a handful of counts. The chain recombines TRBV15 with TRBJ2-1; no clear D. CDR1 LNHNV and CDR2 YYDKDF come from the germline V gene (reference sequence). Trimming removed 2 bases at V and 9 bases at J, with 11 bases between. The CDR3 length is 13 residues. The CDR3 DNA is TGTGCCACCAGCAGACTAGGCGAGGTTGAGCAGTTCTTC. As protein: CATSRLGEVEQFF.

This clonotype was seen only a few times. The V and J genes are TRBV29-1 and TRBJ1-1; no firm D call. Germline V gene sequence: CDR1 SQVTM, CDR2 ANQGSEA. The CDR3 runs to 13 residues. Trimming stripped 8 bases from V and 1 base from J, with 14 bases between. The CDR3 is CSPTRTENTEAFF. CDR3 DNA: TGCAGCCCCACCCGGACGGAGAACACTGAAGCTTTCTTT.

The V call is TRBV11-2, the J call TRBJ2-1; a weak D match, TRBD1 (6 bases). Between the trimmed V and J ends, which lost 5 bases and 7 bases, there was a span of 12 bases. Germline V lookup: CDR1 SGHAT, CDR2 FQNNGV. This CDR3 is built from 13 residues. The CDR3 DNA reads TGTGCCAGCAGCAACCTTACAGGGAATGAGCAGTTCTTC. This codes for CASSNLTGNEQFF. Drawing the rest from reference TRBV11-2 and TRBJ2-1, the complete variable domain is EAGVAQSPRYKIIEKRQSVAFWCNPISGHATLYWYQQILGQGPKLLIQFQNNGVVDDSQLPKDRFSAERLKGVDSTLKIQPAKLEDSAVYLCASSNLTGNEQFFGPGTRLTVL.

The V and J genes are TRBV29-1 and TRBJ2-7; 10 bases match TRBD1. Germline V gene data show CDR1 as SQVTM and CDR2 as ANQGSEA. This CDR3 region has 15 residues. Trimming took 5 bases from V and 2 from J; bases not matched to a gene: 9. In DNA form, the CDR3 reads TGCAGCGTTTTCCAAAGGGACAGGGGTCCCTACGAGCAGTACTTC. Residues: CSVFQRDRGPYEQYF.

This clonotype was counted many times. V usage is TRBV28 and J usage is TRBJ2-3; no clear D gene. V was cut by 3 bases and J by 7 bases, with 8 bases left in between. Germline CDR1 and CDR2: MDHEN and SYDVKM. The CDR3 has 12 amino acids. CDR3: CASSFSGNTQYF. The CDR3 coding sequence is TGTGCCAGCAGTTTTAGTGGTAATACGCAGTATTTT.

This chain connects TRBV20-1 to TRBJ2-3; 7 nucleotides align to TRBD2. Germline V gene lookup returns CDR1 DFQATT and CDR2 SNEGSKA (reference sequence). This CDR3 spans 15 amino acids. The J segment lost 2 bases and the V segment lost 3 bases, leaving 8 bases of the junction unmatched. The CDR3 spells CSASKSSGTTDTQYF. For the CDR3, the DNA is TGCAGTGCTAGCAAGTCTAGCGGAACCACAGATACGCAGTATTTT.

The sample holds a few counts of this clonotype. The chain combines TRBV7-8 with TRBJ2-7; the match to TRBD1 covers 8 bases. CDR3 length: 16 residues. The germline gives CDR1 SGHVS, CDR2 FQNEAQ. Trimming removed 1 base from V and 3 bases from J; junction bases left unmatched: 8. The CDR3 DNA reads TGTGCCAGCAGCTTAGTCCACGGACAGGGTAACTACGAGCAGTACTTC. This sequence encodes CASSLVHGQGNYEQYF.

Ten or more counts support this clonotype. The CDR3 DNA is TGTGCCAGCAGCGTAGAAGGTTCTAGCACAGATACGCAGTATTTT. It encodes CASSVEGSSTDTQYF. This chain uses TRBV9 with TRBJ2-3; no clear D gene. CDR3 length equals 15 residues. CDR1 SGDLS and CDR2 YYNGEE come from the germline V gene. V was clipped by 0 bases and J by 0 bases, with 8 bases between them.

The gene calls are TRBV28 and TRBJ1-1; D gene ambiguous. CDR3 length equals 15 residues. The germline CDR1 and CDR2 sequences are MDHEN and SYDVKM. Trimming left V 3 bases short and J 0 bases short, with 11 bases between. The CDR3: CASSFRGTMNTEAFF. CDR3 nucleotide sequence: TGTGCCAGCAGTTTTCGGGGAACCATGAACACTGAAGCTTTCTTT.

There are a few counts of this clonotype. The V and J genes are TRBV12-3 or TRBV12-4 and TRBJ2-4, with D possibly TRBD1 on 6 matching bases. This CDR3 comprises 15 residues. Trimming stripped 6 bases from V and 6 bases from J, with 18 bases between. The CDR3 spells CASRFGTPLGNIQYF. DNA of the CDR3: TGTGCCAGCAGGTTCGGGACACCTCTAGGAAACATTCAGTACTTC.

CDR3 nucleotide sequence: TGTGCCACCAGTGTTGCGGCTAGCACAGATACGCAGTATTTT. It codes for CATSVAASTDTQYF. The chain uses TRBV24-1 and TRBJ2-3; no clear D. V was clipped by 5 bases and J by 0 bases, with 8 bases between them. The CDR3 runs 14 residues. Germline V CDR1 and CDR2: KGHDR, SFDVKD.

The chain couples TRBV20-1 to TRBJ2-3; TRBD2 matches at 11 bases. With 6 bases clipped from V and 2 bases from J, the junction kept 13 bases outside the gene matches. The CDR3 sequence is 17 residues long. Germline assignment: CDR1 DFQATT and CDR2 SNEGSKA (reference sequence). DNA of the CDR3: TGCAGTGCCTTCGGTGTTAGCGGGGGGGCAATCACAGATACGCAGTATTTT. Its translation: CSAFGVSGGAITDTQYF.

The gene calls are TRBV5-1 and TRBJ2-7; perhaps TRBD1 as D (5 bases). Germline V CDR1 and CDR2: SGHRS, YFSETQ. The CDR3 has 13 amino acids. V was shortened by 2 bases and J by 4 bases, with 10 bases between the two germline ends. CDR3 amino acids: CASSFRTQYEQYF. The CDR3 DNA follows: TGCGCCAGCAGCTTCCGGACACAGTACGAGCAGTACTTC. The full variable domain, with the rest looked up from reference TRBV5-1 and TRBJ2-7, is KAGVTQTPRYLIKTRGQQVTLSCSPISGHRSVSWYQQTPGQGLQFLFEYFSETQRNKGNFPGRFSGRQFSNSRSEMNVSTLELGDSALYLCASSFRTQYEQYFGPGTRLTVT.

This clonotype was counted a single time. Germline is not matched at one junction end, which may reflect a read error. The CDR3 spells CAGSYGPSGGDSYEQYF. CDR3 nucleotides: TGTGCCGGCAGTTACGGGCCATCGGGGGGCGATTCCTACGAGCAGTACTTC. This sequence joins TRBV12-3 or TRBV12-4 and TRBJ2-7, with D perhaps TRBD2 (7 bases). This CDR3 region has 17 residues.

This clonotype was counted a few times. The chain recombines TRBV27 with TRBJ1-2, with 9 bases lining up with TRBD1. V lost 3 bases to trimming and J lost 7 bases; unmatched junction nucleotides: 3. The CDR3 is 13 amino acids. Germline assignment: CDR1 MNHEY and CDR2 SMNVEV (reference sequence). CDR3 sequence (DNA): TGTGCCAGCAGTTTCTCGGACAGGGGTGGCTACACCTTC. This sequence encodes CASSFSDRGGYTF.

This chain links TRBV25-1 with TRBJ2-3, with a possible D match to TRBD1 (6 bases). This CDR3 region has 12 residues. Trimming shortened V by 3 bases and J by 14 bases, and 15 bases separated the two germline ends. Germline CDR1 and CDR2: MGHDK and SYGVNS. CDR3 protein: CASSDSPGQAYF. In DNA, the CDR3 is TGTGCCAGCAGTGACTCACCGGGACAAGCGTATTTT.

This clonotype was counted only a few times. The CDR3 DNA reads TGTGCCAGCAGTCCCGGGACAGGCTCTGTCCCCGGGGAGCTGTTTTTT. Amino acid sequence: CASSPGTGSVPGELFF. The chain uses TRBV6-1 and TRBJ2-2, with 8 nucleotides matching TRBD1. Per germline, CDR1 MNHNS and CDR2 SASEGT. There are 16 residues in the CDR3. V dropped 5 bases and J dropped 6; count of bases not matched to a gene: 11.

DNA for the CDR3: TGCAGTGCTAGAATCAACCCGGGGGCAACCTACGAGCAGTACTTC. Amino acids: CSARINPGATYEQYF. This sequence joins TRBV20-1 and TRBJ2-7, with D perhaps given as TRBD1 or TRBD2 (6 bases each). The CDR3 spans 15 residues. Germline V gene lookup returns CDR1 DFQATT and CDR2 SNEGSKA (reference sequence). V was pared by 2 bases and J by 2 bases, with 16 bases between.

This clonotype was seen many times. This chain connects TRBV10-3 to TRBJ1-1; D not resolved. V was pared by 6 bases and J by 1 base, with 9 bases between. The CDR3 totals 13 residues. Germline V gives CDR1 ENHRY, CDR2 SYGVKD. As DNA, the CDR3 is TGTGCCATCAGCACGGCCGCGAACACTGAAGCTTTCTTT. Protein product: CAISTAANTEAFF.